A selection of T cell receptor beta chains follows, all from one sample in a study of OX40 agonist ivuxolimab in advanced cancers. Using immunoSEQ multiplex PCR, the repertoire was profiled, and TCRdb retains in-frame clones only, with some absent. The sample lists approximately 70,000 clones; about 88% were seen once. Sequenced here: CD4+ or CD8+ T cells sorted from blood, sampled in a trial of the OX40 agonist ivuxolimab. The origin of the receptors is an adult with an advanced solid tumor such as melanoma, head and neck, liver or kidney cancer. CDR3s leave out the opening cysteine and the closing phenylalanine or tryptophan.

v_gene	CDR3aa
TRBV5-1	ASSDTGELF
TRBV11-1	ASSLVAGVGDTQY
TRBV7-6	ASSLLSRTDPGNEQF
TRBV14	ASNQAGVVNEQF
TRBV6-1	ASSDPGWAGNTIY
TRBV5-1	ASSLEGGYNTEAF
TRBV7-9	ASSFGLAGGSGELF
TRBV11-3	ASSSWGVYGYT
TRBV4-2	ASSQDRSGGSYEQY
TRBV5-8	ASSLYLGGKETQY
TRBV18	ASSPGQGFSGNTIY
TRBV6-5	ASSYVSGRGHNEQF
TRBV6-6	ASTGHNEQF
TRBV5-1	ASSFQDTQY